This paragraph reports one T cell receptor (beta chain). Its antigen is not identified. Data came from immunoSEQ multiplex PCR; TCRdb stores just in-frame clones and leaves some out. Of 150,000 or so clones in the sample, 89% are singletons; the top ten hold over 9%. Trimming cost V 2 bases and J 3 bases; bases outside gene matches: 7. This CDR3 is 15 amino acids long. Germline V gives CDR1 MDHEN, CDR2 SYDVKM. The sample comes from a study of cytomegalovirus exposure and HLA in healthy donors. Study observations and caveats: Most observed TCR sequences were rare, whereas some public TCRs were detected in many donors. Cytomegalovirus association was assigned to about 180 TCR beta chains. In the 130 or so validation repertoires, about 95% of cluster scores exceeded 0, per a later analysis.

The donors were in the approximately 120-subject validation cohort; that cohort was separate from the 666-subject first cohort. The sample consisted of PBMCs. The receptor comes from a woman aged 18-29 years in good health and CMV-seropositive. V usage is TRBV28 and J usage is TRBJ2-7; TRBD1 aligns across 7 bases. CDR3: CASSLMGRGSYEQYF. The CDR3 DNA sequence: TGTGCCAGCAGTTTAATGGGCAGGGGGAGCTACGAGCAGTACTTC.